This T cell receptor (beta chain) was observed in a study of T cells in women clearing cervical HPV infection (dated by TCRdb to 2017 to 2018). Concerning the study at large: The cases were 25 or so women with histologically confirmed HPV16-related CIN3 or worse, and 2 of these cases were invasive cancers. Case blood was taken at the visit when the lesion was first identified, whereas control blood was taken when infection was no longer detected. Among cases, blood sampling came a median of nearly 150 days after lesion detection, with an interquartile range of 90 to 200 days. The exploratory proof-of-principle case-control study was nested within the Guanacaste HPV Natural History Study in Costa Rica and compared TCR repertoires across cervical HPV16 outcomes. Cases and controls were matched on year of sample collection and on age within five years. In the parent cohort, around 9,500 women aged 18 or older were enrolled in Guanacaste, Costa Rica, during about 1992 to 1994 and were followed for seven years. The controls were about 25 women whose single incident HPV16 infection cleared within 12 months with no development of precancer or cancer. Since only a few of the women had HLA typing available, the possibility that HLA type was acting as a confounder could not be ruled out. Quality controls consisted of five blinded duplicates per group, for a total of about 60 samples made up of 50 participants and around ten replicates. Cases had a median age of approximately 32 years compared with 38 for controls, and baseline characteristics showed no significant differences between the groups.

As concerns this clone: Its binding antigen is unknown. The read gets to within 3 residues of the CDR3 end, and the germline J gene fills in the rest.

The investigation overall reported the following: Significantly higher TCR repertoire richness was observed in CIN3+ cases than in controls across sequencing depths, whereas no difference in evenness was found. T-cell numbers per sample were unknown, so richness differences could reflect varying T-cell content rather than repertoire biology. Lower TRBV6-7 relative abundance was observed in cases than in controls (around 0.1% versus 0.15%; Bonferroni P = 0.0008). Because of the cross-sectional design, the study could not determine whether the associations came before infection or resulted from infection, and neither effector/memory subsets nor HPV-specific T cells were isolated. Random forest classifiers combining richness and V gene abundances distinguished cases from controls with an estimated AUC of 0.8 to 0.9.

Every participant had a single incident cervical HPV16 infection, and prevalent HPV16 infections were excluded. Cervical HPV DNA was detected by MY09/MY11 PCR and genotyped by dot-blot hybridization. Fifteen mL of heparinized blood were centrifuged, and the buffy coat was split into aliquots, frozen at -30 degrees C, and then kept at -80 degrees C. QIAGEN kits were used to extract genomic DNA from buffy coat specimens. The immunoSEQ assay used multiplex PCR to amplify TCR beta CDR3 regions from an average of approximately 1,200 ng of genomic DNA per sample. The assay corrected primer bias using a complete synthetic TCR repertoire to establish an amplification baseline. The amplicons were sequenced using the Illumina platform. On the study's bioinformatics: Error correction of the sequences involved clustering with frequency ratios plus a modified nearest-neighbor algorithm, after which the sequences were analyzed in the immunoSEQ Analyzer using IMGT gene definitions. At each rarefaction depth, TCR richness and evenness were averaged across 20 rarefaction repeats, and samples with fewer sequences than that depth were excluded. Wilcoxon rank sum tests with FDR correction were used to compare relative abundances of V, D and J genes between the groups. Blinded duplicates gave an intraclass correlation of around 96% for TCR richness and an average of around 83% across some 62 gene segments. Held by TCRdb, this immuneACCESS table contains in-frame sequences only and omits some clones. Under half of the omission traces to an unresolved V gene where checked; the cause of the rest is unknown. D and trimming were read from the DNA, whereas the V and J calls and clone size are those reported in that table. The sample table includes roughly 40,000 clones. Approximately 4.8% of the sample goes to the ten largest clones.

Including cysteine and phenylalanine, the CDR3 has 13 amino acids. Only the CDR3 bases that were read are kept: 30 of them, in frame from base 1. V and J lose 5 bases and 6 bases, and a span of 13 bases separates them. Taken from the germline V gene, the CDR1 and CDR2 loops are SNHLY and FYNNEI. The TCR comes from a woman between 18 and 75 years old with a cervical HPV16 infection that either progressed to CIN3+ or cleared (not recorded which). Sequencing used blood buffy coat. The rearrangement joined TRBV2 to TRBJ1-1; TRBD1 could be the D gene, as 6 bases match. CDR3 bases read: TGTGCCAGCAGTACGCGGGGGGCGGCTGAA. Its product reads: CASSTRGAAE. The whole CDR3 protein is CASSTRGAAEAFF.